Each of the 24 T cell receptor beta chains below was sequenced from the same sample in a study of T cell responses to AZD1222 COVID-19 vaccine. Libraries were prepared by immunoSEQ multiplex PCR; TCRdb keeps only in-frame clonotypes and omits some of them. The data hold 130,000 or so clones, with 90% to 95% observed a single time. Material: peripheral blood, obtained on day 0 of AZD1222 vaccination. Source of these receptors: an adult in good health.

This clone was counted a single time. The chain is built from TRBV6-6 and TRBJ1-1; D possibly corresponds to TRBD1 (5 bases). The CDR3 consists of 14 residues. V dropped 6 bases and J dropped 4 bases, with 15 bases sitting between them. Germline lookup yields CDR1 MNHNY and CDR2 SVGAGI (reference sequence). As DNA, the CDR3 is TGTGCCAGCAGCCCGACCGGGGCGGTCACTGAAGCTTTCTTT. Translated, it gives CASSPTGAVTEAFF.

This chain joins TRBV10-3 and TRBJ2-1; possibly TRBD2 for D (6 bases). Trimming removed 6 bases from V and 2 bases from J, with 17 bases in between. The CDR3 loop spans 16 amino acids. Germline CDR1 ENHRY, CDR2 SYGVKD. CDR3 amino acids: CAISYLLASTYNEQFF. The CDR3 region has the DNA TGTGCCATCAGCTACCTTCTAGCGTCGACCTACAATGAGCAGTTCTTC.

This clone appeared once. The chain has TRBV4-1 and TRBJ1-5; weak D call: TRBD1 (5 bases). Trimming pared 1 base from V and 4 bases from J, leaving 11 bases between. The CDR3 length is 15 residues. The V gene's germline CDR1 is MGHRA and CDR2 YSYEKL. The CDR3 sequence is CASSQVLGLNQPQHF. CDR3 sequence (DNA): TGCGCCAGCAGCCAAGTTTTGGGGCTGAATCAGCCCCAGCATTTT.

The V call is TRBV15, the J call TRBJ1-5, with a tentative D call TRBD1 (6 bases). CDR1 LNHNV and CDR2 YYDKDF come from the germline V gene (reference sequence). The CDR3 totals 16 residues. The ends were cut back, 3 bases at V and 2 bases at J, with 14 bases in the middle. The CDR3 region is CATSRLGAGGNQPQHF. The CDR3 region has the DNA TGTGCCACCAGCAGGCTGGGGGCAGGGGGCAATCAGCCCCAGCATTTT.

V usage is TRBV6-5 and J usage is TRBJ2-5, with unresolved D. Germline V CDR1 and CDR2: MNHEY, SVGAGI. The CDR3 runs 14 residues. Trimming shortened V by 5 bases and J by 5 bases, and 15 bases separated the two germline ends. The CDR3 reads CASSRSVFFETQYF. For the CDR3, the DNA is TGTGCCAGCAGTAGATCTGTTTTTTTCGAGACCCAGTACTTC.

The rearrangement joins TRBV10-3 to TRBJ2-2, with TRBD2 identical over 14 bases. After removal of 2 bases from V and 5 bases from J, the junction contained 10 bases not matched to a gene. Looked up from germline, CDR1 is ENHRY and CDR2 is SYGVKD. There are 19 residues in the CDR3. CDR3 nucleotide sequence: TGTGCCATCAGTGAGGAGGGCTCGGGACTAGCGGGAGTTACCGGGGAGCTGTTTTTT. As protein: CAISEEGSGLAGVTGELFF.

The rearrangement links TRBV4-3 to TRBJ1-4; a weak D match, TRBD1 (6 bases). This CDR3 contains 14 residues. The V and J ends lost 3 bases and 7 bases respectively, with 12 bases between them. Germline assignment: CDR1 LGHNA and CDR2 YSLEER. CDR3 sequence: CASSHTTGFEKLFF. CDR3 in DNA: TGCGCCAGCAGCCATACCACAGGGTTTGAAAAACTGTTTTTT.

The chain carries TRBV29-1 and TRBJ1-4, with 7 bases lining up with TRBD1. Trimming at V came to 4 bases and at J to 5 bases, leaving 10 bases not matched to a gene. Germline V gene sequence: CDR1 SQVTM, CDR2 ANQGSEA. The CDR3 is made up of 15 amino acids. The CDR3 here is CSVVAGQPGNEKLFF. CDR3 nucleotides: TGCAGCGTTGTCGCGGGACAGCCTGGGAATGAAAAACTGTTTTTT.

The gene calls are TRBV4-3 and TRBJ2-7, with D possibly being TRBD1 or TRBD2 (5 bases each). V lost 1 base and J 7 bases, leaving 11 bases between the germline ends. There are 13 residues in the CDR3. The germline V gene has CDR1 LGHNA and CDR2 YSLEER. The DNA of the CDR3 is TGCGCCAGCAGCCAAGGGGACCACACGGAGCAGTACTTC. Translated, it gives CASSQGDHTEQYF.

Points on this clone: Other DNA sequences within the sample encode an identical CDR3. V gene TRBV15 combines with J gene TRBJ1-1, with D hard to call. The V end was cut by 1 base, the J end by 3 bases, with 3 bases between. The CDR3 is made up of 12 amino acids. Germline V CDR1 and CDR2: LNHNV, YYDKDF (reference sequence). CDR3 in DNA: TGTGCCACCAGCAGAGGTTACACTGAAGCTTTCTTT. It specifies CATSRGYTEAFF.

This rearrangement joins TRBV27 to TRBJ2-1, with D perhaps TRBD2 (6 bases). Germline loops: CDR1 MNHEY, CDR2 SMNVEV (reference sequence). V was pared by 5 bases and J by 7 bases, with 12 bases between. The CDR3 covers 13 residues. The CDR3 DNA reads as TGTGCCAGCAGTCCATCGGGACTGAATGAGCAGTTCTTC. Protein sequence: CASSPSGLNEQFF.

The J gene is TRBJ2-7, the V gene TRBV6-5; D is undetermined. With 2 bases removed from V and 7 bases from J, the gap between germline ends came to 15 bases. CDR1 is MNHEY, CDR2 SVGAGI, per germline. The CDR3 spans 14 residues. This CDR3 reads CASSYQPPPREQYF. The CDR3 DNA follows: TGTGCCAGCAGTTACCAACCCCCCCCCAGGGAGCAGTACTTC.

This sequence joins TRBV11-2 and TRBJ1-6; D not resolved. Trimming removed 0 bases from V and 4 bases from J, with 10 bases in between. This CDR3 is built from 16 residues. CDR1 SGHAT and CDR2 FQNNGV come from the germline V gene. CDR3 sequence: CASSLEGSFYNSPLHF. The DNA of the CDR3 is TGTGCCAGCAGCTTAGAGGGCAGTTTTTATAATTCACCCCTCCACTTT.

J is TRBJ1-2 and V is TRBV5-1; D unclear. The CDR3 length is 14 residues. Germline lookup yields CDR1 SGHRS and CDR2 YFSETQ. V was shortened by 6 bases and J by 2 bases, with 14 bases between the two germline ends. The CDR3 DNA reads TGCGCCAGCACCCGGCAGCCTACAAACTATGGCTACACCTTC. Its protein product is CASTRQPTNYGYTF.

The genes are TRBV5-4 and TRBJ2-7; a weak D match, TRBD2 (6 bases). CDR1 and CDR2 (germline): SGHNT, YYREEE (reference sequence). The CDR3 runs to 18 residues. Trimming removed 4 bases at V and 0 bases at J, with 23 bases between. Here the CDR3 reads CASSPTGLGGGSSYEQYF. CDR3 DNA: TGTGCCAGCAGCCCTACGGGGTTGGGGGGAGGATCCTCCTACGAGCAGTACTTC.

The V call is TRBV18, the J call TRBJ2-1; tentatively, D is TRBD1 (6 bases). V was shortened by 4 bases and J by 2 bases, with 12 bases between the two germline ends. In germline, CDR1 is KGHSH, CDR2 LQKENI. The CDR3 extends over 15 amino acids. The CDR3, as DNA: TGTGCCAGCTCACTTACGGACAGAACCTACAATGAGCAGTTCTTC. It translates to CASSLTDRTYNEQFF.

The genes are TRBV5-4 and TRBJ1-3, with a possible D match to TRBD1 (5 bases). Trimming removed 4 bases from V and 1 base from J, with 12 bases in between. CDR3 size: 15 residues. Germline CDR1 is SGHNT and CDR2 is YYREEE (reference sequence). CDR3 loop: CASSREGHSGNTIYF. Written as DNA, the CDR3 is TGTGCCAGCAGCAGGGAGGGGCATTCTGGAAACACCATATATTTT.

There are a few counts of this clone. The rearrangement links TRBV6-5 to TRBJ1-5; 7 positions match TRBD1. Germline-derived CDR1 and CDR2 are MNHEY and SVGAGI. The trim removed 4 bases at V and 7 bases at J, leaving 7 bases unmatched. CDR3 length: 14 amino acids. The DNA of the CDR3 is TGTGCCAGCAGTTTATACAGGGGTCAACAGCCCCAGCATTTT. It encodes CASSLYRGQQPQHF.

The CDR3 reads CASSWRDYNEQFF. Here the CDR3 DNA reads TGTGCCAGCAGTTGGCGGGATTACAATGAGCAGTTCTTC. The chain combines TRBV28 with TRBJ2-1, with D perhaps matching TRBD2 (6 bases). Trimming left V 4 bases short and J 4 bases short, with 8 bases between. The CDR3 sequence is 13 residues long. Germline CDR1 and CDR2: MDHEN and SYDVKM.

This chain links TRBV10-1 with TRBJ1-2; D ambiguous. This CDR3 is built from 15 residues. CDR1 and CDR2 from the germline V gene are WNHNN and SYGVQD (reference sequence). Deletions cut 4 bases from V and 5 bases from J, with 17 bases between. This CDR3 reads CASSGSGILGYGYTF. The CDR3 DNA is TGCGCCAGCAGTGGATCAGGAATTCTGGGATATGGCTACACCTTC.

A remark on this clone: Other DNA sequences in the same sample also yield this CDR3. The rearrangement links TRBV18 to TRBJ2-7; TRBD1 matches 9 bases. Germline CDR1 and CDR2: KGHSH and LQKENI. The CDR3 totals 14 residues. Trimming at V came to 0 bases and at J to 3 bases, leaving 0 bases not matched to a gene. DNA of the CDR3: TGTGCCAGCTCACCACCGGGACAGGGCTACGAGCAGTACTTC. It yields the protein CASSPPGQGYEQYF.

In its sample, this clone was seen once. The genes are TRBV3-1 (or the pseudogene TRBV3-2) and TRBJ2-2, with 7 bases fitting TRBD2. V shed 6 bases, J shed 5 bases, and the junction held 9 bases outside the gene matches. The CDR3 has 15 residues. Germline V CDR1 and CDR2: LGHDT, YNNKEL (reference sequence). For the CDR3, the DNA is TGTGCCAGCAGGGGGGAAGGACTAGATACCGGGGAGCTGTTTTTT. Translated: CASRGEGLDTGELFF.

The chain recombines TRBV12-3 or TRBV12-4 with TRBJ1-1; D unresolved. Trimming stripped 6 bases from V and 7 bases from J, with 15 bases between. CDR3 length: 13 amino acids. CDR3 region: CASSIDVPVEAFF. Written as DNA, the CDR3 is TGTGCCAGCAGCATCGACGTGCCCGTTGAAGCTTTCTTT.

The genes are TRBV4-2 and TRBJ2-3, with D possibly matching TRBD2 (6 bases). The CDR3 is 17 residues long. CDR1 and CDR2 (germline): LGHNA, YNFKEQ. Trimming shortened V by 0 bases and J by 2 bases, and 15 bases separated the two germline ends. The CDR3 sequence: CASSQDSGTSFTDTQYF. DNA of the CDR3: TGTGCCAGCAGCCAAGACTCCGGGACTTCTTTCACAGATACGCAGTATTTT.